This TCR beta chain was identified during a study of T-cell memory formation after mild COVID-19. Study in general: Clusters of TCRs were largely donor specific.

MiXCR, applied by TCRdb to the 5' RACE reads, yields one record per CDR3 protein. Of about 260,000 distinct CDR3 sequences detected, 16% appear once; the ten largest clones hold 22%. Study-wide results and caveats: Pre-infection memory contained some responding clones, which suggested that cross-reactive memory had joined.

CDR3 length: 12 residues. The germline CDR1 and CDR2 sequences are SQVTM and ANQGSEA. The junction had 4 bases not matched to a gene; V was cut back by 6 bases and J by 6 bases. As regards this clonotype: Its antigen remains unidentified.

The chain is built from TRBV29-1 and TRBJ1-2, with 10 bases lining up with TRBD1. The sample was PBMCs or a T cell subset sorted from them (not recorded which). The TCR originated in a young man who had mild COVID-19 (a few samples of this study predate the infection). Cell type and time point are not known. The CDR3 region has the DNA TGCAGCGTGAGACAGGGGGCGAATGGCTACACCTTC. This codes for CSVRQGANGYTF.